This TCR beta chain was documented in a study of T cell responses to AZD1222 COVID-19 vaccine. The CDR3 covers 14 residues. With 7 bases removed from V and 4 bases from J, the gap between germline ends came to 14 bases. The germline CDR1 and CDR2 sequences are MNHEY and SVGAGI. Profiled with immunoSEQ multiplex PCR; TCRdb holds only in-frame clones, not every one. The table shows some 140,000 clones, with approximately 91% occurring only once. It was second doses at about 4 or about 12 weeks that were pooled. The chain has TRBV6-5 and TRBJ1-5; D perhaps matches TRBD1 (5 bases). Sequencing used peripheral blood, obtained 28 days after the second AZD1222 dose. The TCR sequence derives from an adult who received the AZD1222 COVID-19 vaccine. In DNA form, the CDR3 reads TGTGCCAGCATTCCCGGCGGGGGGAATCAGCCCCAGCATTTT. Amino acid sequence: CASIPGGGNQPQHF.